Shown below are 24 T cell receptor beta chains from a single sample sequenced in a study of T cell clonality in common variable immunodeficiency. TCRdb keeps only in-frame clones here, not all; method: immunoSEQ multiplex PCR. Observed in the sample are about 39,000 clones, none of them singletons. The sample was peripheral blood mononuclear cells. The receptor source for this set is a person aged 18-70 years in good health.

The CDR3 loop reads CASSLGLAGEQYF. CDR3 bases read: TGTGCCAGCTCCCTCGGACTAGCCGGCGAG. The rearrangement joins TRBV18 to TRBJ2-7, with 8 bases aligning to TRBD2. The CDR3 is cut off 3 residues early in the read; its end comes from the germline J gene. Germline CDR1 and CDR2: KGHSH and LQKENI. V trimming: 6 bases; J trimming: 6 bases; junction bases outside the gene matches: 7. CDR3 length: 13 amino acids. Supplemented by reference TRBV18 and TRBJ2-7, the full variable domain reads NAGVMQNPRHLVRRRGQEARLRCSPMKGHSHVYWYRQLPEEGLKFMVYLQKENIIDESGMPKERFSAEFPKEGPSILRIQQVVRGDSAAYFCASSLGLAGEQYFGPGTRLTVT.

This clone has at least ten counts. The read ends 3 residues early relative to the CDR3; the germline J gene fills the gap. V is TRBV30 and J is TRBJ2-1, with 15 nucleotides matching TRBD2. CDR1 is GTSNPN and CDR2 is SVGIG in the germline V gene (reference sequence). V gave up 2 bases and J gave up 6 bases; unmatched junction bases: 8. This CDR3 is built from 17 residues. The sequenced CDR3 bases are TGTGCCTGGAGTACCTCCCGGACTAGCGGGAGGGCCAATGAG. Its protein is CAWSTSRTSGRANE. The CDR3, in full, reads CAWSTSRTSGRANEQFF.

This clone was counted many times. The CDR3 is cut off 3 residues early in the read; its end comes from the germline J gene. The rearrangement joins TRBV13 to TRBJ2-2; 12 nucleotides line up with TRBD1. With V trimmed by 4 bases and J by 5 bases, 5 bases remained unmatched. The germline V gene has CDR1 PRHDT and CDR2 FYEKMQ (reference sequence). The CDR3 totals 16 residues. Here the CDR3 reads CASSSLGQGATGELFF. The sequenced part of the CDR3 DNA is TGTGCCAGCAGCTCCCTGGGACAGGGGGCAACCGGGGAG.

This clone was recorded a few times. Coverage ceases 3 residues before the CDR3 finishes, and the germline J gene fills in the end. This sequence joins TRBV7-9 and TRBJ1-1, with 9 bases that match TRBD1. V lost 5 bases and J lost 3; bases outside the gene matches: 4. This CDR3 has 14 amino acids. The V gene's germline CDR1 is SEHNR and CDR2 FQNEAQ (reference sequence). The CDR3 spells CASSPGTGYTEAFF. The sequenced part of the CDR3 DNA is TGTGCCAGCAGCCCTGGGACAGGGTACACTGAA.

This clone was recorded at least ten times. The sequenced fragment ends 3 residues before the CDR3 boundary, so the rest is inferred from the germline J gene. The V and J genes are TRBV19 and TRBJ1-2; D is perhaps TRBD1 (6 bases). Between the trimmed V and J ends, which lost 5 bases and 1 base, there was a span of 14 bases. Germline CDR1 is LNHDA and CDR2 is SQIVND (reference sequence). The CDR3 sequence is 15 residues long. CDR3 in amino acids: CASSPTADSNYGYTF. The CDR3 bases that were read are TGTGCCAGTAGTCCTACGGCGGACAGTAACTATGGC.

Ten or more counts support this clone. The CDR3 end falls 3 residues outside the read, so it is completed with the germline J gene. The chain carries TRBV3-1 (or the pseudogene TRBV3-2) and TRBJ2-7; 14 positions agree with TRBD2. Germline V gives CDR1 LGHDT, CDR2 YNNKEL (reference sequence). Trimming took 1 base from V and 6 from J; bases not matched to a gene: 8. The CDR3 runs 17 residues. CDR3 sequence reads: CASSQAGRGLAGAEQYF. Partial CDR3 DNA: TGTGCCAGCAGCCAAGCGGGACGGGGACTAGCGGGAGCCGAG.

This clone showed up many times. CDR3 protein: CASSLTGFGNQPQHF. The covered CDR3 bases are TGTGCCAGCTCACTGACAGGCTTCGGCAATCAGCCC. This chain connects TRBV18 to TRBJ1-5; a weak D match, TRBD1 (6 bases). The read finishes 3 residues shy of the CDR3 end, and the germline J gene is used to complete it. This CDR3 contains 15 residues. Germline lookup yields CDR1 KGHSH and CDR2 LQKENI. Trimming left V 4 bases short and J 2 bases short, with 12 bases between. Variable domain in full (rest from reference TRBV18 and TRBJ1-5): NAGVMQNPRHLVRRRGQEARLRCSPMKGHSHVYWYRQLPEEGLKFMVYLQKENIIDESGMPKERFSAEFPKEGPSILRIQQVVRGDSAAYFCASSLTGFGNQPQHFGDGTRLSIL.

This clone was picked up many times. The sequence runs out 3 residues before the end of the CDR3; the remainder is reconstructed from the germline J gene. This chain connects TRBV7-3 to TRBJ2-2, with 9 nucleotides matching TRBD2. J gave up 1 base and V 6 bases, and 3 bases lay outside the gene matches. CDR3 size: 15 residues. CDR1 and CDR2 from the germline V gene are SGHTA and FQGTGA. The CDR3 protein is CASSPTSGNTGELFF. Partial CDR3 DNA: TGTGCCAGCAGTCCGACTAGCGGGAACACCGGGGAG.

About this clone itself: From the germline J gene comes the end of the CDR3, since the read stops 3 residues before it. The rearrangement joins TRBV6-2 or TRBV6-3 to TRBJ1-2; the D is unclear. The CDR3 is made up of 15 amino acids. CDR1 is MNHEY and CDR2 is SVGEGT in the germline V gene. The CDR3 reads CASSYGAGGSNIYTF. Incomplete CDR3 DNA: TGTGCCAGCAGTTACGGAGCGGGAGGTTCGAACATC.

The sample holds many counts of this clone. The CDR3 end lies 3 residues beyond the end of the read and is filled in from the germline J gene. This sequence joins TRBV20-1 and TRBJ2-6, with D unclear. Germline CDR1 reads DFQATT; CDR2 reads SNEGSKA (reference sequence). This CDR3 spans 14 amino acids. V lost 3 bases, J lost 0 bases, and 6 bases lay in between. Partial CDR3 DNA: TGCAGTGCTAGGGTAGTCTCTGGGGCCAACGTC. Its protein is CSARVVSGANV. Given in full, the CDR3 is CSARVVSGANVLTF.

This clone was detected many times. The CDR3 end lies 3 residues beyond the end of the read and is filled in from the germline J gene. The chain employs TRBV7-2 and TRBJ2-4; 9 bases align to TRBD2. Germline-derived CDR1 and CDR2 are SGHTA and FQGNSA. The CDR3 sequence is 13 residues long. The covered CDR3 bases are TGTGCCAGCAGCGCCTCGACTAGCGGAAAT. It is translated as CASSASTSGN. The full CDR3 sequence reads CASSASTSGNQYF.

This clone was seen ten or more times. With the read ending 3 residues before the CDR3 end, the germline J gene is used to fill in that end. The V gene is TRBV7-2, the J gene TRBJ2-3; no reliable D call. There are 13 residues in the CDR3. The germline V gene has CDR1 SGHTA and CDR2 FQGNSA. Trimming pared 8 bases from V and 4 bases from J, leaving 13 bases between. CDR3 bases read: TGTGCCAGCCAAAGTTACTACGCAGATACG. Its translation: CASQSYYADT. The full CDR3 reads CASQSYYADTQYF.

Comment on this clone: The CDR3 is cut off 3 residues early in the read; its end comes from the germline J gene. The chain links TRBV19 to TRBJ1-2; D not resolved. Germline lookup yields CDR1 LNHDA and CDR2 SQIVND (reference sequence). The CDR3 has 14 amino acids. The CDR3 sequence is CASRMTSGLYDYTF. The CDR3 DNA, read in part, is TGTGCCAGTCGCATGACTAGCGGGCTTTACGAC.

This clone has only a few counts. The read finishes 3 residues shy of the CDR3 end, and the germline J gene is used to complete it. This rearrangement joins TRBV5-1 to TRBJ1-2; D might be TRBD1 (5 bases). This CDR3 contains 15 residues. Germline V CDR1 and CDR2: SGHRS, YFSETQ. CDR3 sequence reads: CASSLRTRGDNEYTF. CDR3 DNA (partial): TGCGCCAGCAGCCTGCGGACTAGGGGAGACAATGAG.

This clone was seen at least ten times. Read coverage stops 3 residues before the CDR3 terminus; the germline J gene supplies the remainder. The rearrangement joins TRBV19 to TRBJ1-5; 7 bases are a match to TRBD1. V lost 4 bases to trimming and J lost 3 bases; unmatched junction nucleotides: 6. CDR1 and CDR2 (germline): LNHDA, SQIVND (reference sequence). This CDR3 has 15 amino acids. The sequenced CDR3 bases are TGTGCCAGTAGTAAGGAGACAGGGACCAATCAGCCC. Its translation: CASSKETGTNQP. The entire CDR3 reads CASSKETGTNQPQHF.

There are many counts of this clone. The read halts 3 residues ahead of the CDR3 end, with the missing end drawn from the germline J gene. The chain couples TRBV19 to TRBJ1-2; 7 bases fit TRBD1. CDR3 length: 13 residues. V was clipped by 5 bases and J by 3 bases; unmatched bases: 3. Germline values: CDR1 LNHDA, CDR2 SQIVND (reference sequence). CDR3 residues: CASSRTGDYGYTF. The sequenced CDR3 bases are TGTGCCAGTAGTCGGACAGGAGACTATGGC.

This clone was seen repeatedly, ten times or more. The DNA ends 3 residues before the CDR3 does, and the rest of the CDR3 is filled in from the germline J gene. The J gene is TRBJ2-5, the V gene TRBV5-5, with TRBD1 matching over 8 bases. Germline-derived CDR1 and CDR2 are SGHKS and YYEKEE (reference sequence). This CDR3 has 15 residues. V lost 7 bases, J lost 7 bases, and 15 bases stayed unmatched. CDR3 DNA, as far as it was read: TGTGCCAGCTTGGGGGGCGGACAGGGAGCAGTGACC. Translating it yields CASLGGGQGAVT. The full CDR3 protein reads CASLGGGQGAVTQYF.

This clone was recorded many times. The CDR3 bases that were read are TGCAGTGCTTCCGGGACTAGCGGGAGACAAGAGACC. It is translated as CSASGTSGRQET. The full CDR3 reads CSASGTSGRQETQYF. The J gene is TRBJ2-5, the V gene TRBV20-1; 14 bases fit TRBD2. The sequence runs out 3 residues before the end of the CDR3; the remainder is reconstructed from the germline J gene. Per germline, CDR1 DFQATT and CDR2 SNEGSKA (reference sequence). There are 15 residues in the CDR3. Germline trimming cut 5 bases from V and 2 bases from J; bases unmatched to any gene: 4.

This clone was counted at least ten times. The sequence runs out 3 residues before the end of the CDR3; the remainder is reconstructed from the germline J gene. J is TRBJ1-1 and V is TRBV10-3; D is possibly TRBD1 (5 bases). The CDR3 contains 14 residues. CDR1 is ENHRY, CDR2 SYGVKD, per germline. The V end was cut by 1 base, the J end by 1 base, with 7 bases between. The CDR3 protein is CAISEWGGNTEAFF. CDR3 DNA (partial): TGTGCCATCAGTGAGTGGGGGGGGAACACTGAA.

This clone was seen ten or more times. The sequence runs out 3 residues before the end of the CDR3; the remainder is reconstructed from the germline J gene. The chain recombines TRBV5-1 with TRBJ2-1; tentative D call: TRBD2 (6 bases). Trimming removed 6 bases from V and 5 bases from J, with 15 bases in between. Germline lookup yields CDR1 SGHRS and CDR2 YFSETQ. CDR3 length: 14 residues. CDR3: CASTVGGGDNEQFF. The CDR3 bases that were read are TGCGCCAGCACGGTCGGGGGAGGCGACAATGAG.

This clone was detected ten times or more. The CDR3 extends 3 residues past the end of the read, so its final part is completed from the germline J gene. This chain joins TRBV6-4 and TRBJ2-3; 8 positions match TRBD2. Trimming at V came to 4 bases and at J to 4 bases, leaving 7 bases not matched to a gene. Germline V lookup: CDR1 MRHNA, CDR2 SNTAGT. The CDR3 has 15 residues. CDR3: CASSGSGGAADTQYF. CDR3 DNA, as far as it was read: TGTGCCAGCAGTGGGAGCGGGGGAGCTGCAGATACG.

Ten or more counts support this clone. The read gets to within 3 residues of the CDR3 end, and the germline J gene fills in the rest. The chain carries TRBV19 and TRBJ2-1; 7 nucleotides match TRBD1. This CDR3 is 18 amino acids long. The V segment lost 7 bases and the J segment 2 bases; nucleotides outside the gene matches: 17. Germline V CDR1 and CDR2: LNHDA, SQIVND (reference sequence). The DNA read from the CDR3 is TGTGCCAGTACCCTCCGGGACAGACATCCCAAAACCTACAATGAG. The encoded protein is CASTLRDRHPKTYNE. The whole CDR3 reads CASTLRDRHPKTYNEQFF.

CDR3 DNA (partial): TGCAGTGCTAGTCTAGGTGCTTCGGAGACC. This encodes CSASLGASET. The whole CDR3 sequence reads CSASLGASETQYF. The chain recombines TRBV20-1 with TRBJ2-5; D remains unclear. The read ends 3 residues early relative to the CDR3; the germline J gene fills the gap. The germline V and J ends were trimmed by 3 bases and 5 bases, with 13 bases remaining between them. The CDR3 has 13 residues. Germline lookup yields CDR1 DFQATT and CDR2 SNEGSKA (reference sequence).

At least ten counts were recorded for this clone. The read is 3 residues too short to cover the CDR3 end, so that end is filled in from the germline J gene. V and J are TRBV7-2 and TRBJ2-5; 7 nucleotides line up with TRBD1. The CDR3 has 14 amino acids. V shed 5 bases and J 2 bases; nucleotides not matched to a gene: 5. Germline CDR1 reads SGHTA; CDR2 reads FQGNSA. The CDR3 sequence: CASSPGQLQETQYF. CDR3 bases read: TGTGCCAGCAGCCCGGGACAGCTGCAAGAGACC.